The clone carrying this TCR beta chain was counted at least ten times. This entry belongs to a study of T cells in Graves' hyperthyroidism and ophthalmopathy. RNA transcripts were the template for amplifying TCR beta CDR3 regions. TCR CDR3 regions were first amplified by RT-PCR with HTBI primers. TCRdb re-called the multiplex PCR reads with MiXCR, one entry per CDR3 protein. The sample holds roughly 570,000 distinct CDR3 sequences, 46% seen once. The V gene's germline CDR1 is SGHAT and CDR2 FQNNGV. CDR3 length: 17 amino acids. V gave up 1 base and J gave up 0 bases, with 13 bases separating them. The receptor comes from an adult woman with Graves' disease, either hyperthyroidism or ophthalmopathy (not recorded which). The genes are TRBV11-2 and TRBJ1-3, with D uncertain. Source material: peripheral blood or thyroid tissue (not recorded which). CDR3 bases: TGTGCCAGCAGCTTAGGTTTTAAAGGGTACTCTGGAAACACCATATATTTT. Translated, it gives CASSLGFKGYSGNTIYF.